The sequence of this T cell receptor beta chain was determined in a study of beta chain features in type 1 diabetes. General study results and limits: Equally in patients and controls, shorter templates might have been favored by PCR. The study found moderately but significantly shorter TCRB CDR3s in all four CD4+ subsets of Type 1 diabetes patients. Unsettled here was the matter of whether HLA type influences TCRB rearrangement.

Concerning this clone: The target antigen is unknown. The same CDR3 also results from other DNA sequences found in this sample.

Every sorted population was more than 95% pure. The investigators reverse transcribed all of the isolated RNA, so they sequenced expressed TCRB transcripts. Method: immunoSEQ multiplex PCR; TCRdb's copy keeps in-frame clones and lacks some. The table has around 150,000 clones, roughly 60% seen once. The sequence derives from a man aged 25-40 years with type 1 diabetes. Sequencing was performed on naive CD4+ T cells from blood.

The CDR3 coding sequence is TGTGCCAGCAGCTTAGGACAGGGTCGCGAGCAGTACTTC. Amino acids: CASSLGQGREQYF. V is TRBV7-2 and J is TRBJ2-7, with TRBD1 matching 7 bases. Germline assignment: CDR1 SGHTA and CDR2 FQGNSA. The CDR3 is 13 residues long. V lost 1 base, J lost 6 bases, and 3 bases stayed unmatched. The complete variable domain, with remaining parts taken from reference TRBV7-2 and TRBJ2-7, reads GAGVSQSPSNKVTEKGKDVELRCDPISGHTALYWYRQSLGQGLEFLIYFQGNSAPDKSGLPSDRFSAERTGGSVSTLTIQRTQQEDSAVYLCASSLGQGREQYFGPGTRLTVT.